This T cell receptor (beta chain) originates from a study of immune evolution from preneoplasia to lung adenocarcinoma (dated by TCRdb to the early 2020s). About the study as a whole: HLA loss of heterozygosity was seen in roughly 7%, 15% and 33% of AIS, MIA and ADC lesions, and in no AAH lesions. The study used immune gene expression, TCR sequencing and multiplex immunofluorescence to profile the immune contexture of lung adenocarcinoma precursors and invasive adenocarcinoma. Resected precursor lesions (AAH, AIS, MIA) and invasive adenocarcinomas were each compared against paired morphologically normal lung tissue. Sample size was based on specimen availability rather than a prior power calculation. Whole exome sequencing and methylation data from the same cohort of nodules were integrated with the immune data. A total of some 55 patients with pulmonary nodules who underwent surgical resection were included in the overall cohort. A total of some 53 patients contributed TCR sequencing data. According to the study, 95 to 120 samples went through TCR sequencing. Class I HLA alleles were inferred from exome data with POLYSOLVER, and allele-specific HLA loss was detected with LOHHLA.

Patients underwent resection in Japan or China between the mid-2010s and the late 2010s. Histologic diagnosis of each case was confirmed independently by two lung cancer pathologists on H&E slides. Macro-dissection after pathologic assessment enriched premalignant or tumor cells for nucleic acid extraction. FFPE tissue was used for DNA isolation with the AllPrep DNA/RNA FFPE Kit. Between the V and J ends, shortened by 5 bases and 5 bases respectively, the junction contains 19 bases. CDR1 and CDR2, per the germline V gene, are SGHAT and FQNNGV. The CDR3 sequence holds 15 residues, the cysteine and phenylalanine included. The DNA shown is the 45-base CDR3, in frame from base 1. The full study reports these points: Because all patients were from Japan and China, applicability to Western populations was uncertain. Top T cell clone frequencies were highest in normal lung and appeared to decrease progressively from AAH through AIS, MIA and invasive adenocarcinoma. Compared with EGFR-mutant or double wild-type lesions, KRAS-mutant nodules had the highest T cell clonality. Findings were based on association rather than direct causation; larger cohorts with long-term follow-up and longitudinal biopsies were deemed needed. Clonality was highest in normal lung, while later-stage lesions appeared to show lower clonality but higher T cell density and diversity.

Details on this clone: It has no known antigen specificity. Qualities for individual bases were not recorded, and no much larger clone is one base off.

TCR beta CDR3 regions were sequenced from DNA using the immunoSEQ hsTCRbeta Kit. The source study handled its data this way. TCR sequencing data were analysed with the ImmunoSEQ Analyzer. T cell clonality was defined as 1 minus Pielou's evenness, calculated on productive rearrangements. T cell diversity was measured with the inverse Simpson index on productive templates. T cell density was defined as TCR beta template counts normalized to usable DNA, with usable DNA estimated by amplification and sequencing of housekeeping genes. Two-sided Kruskal-Wallis tests were used to compare TCR metrics between histologic stages. TCRdb mirrors the immuneACCESS table, restricted to in-frame sequences. Some clones are absent from its copies; in checked studies, under half trace to an unresolved V gene, and the reason for the others is unknown. V, J and clone size are taken as reported in that table, and D and trimming were inferred from the DNA itself. This sample is represented by roughly 5,300 clones; about 73% of them were singletons. The ten largest clones capture 6.5% to 9% of the sample.

The TCR comes from a person between 55 and 80 years old with lung adenocarcinoma. Sequencing was performed on FFPE lung adenocarcinoma in situ tissue. The cell subset or site label, read with the paper, signifies: preinvasive adenocarcinoma in situ (AIS). Recombination connected TRBV11-2 to TRBJ2-7; the D gene cannot be resolved reliably. CDR3 sequence: CASSLDLGYTDEQYF. The bases are TGTGCCAGCAGCCTCGACCTCGGGTATACCGACGAGCAGTACTTC.